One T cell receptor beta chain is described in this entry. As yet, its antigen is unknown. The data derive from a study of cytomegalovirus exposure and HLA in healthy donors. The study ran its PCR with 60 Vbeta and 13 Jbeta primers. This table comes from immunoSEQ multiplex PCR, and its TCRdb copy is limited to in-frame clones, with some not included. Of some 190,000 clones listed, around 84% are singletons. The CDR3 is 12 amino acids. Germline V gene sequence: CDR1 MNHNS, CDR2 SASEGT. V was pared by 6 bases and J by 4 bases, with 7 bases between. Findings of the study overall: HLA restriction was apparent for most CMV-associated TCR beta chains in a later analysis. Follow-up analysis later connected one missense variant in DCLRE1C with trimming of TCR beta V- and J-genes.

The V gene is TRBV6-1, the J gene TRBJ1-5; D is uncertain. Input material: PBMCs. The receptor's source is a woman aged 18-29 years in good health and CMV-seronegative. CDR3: CASRGVNQPQHF. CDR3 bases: TGTGCCAGCAGAGGAGTGAATCAGCCCCAGCATTTT.